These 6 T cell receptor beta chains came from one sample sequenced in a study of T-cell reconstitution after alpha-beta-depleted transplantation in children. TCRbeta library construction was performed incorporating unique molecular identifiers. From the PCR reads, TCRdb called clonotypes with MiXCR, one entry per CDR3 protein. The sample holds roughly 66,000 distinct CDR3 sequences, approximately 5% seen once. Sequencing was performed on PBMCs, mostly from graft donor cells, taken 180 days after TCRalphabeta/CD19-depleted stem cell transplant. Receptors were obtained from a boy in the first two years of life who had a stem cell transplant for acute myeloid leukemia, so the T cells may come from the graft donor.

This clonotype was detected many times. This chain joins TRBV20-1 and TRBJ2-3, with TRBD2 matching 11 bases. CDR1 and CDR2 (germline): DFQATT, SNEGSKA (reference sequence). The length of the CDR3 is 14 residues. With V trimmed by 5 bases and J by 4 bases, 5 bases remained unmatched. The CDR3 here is CSAGTSGRADTQYF. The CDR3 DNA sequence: TGCAGTGCTGGGACTAGCGGACGCGCAGATACGCAGTATTTT.

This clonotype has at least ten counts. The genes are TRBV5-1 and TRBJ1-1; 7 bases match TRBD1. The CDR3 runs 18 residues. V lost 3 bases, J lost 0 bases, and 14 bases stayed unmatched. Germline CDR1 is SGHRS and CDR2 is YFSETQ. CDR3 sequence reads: CASSSLGGTEAMNTEAFF. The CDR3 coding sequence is TGCGCCAGCAGCTCCTTGGGGGGGACAGAAGCCATGAACACTGAAGCTTTCTTT.

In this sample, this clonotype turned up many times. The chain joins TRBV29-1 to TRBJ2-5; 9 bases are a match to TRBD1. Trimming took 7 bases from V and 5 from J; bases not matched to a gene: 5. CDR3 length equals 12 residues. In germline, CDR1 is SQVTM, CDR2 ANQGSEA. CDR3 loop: CSAGTGWETQYF. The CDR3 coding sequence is TGCAGCGCCGGGACAGGGTGGGAGACCCAGTACTTC. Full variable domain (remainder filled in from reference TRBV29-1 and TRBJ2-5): SAVISQKPSRDICQRGTSLTIQCQVDSQVTMMFWYRQQPGQSLTLIATANQGSEATYESGFVIDKFPISRPNLTFSTLTVSNMSPEDSSIYLCSAGTGWETQYFGPGTRLLVL.

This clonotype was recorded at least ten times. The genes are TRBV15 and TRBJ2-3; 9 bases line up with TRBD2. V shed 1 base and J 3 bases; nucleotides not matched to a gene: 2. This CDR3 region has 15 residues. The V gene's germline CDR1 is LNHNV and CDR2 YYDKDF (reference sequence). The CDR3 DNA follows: TGTGCCACCAGCAGAGTGGGACTAGCAACAGATACGCAGTATTTT. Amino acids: CATSRVGLATDTQYF.

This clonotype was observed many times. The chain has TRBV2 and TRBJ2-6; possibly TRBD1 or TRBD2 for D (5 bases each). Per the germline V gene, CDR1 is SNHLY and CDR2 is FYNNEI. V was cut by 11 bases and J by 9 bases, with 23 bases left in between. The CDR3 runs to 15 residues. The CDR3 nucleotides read TGTGCCGGGGGAAGAACCGCGGCACCAGGCAACGTCCTGACTTTC. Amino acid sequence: CAGGRTAAPGNVLTF.

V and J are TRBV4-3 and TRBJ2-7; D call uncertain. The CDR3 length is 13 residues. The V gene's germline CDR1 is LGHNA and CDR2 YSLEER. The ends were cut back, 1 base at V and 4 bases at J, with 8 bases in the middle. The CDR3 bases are TGCGCCAGCAGCCAAGCGTTCGGTTACGAGCAGTACTTC. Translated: CASSQAFGYEQYF.